This T cell receptor (beta chain) was obtained from a study of CD8+CD57+ T cells in acquired aplastic anemia. Looked up from germline, CDR1 is SGHDN and CDR2 is FVKESK. This CDR3 is 13 amino acids long. The ends were cut back, 2 bases at V and 4 bases at J, with 7 bases in the middle. Genomic DNA acted as the template from which TCR beta VDJ combination and CDR3 sequence profiling were carried out. TCRdb re-derived calls from the reads in MiXCR, one entry per CDR3 protein. This table holds over 150,000 distinct CDR3 sequences, around 75% found once. Sequenced patients had shown CD8+CD57+ cell expansion by flow cytometry.

The V call is TRBV14, the J call TRBJ2-3, with D maybe TRBD2 (5 bases). This clonotype was sampled from a human donor with aplastic anemia. Sample: sorted CD4+, CD8+, or CD8+CD57+ T cells (not recorded which) from PBMCs. CDR3 in DNA: TGTGCCAGCAGCCAAATTAGCGCAGATACGCAGTATTTT. This gives the protein CASSQISADTQYF.